A selection of T cell receptor beta chains follows, all from one sample in a study of T-cell reconstitution after alpha-beta-depleted transplantation in children. TCRdb redid the calling of the PCR reads with MiXCR, one entry per CDR3 protein. The sample lists about 580,000 distinct CDR3 sequences; over 20% were seen once. Specimen: PBMCs, collected before TCRalphabeta/CD19-depleted stem cell transplant. These receptors came from a boy in the first two years of life with Wiskott-Aldrich syndrome, due to receive a stem cell transplant. Each CDR3 is given with its conserved first and last residue. Fields, in order: clone size, D gene, CDR3 length, J gene, V gene, CDR3 DNA, CDR3 protein. A D gene is named only where the DNA matches it firmly. Size values are once, few and many counts, or a class for expanded clones, and some rows have none.

>few|TRBD2|19|TRBJ2-3|TRBV4-2
TGTGCCAGCAGCCAAGCAAGGCAGGGGGAAGCGGGAGGGCCAGATACGCAGTATTTT
CASSQARQGEAGGPDTQYF
>NA|NA|12|TRBJ2-7|TRBV30
TGTGCCTGGCAAGGACACCCCTACGAGCAGTACTTC
CAWQGHPYEQYF
>few|NA|12|TRBJ2-7|TRBV5-1
TGCGCCAGCAGCGCACGTTCCTACGAGCAGTACTTC
CASSARSYEQYF
>few|TRBD1|13|TRBJ1-1|TRBV7-2
TGTGCCAGCTCTTTCGACCGGACAGGTGAAGCTTTCTTT
CASSFDRTGEAFF
>NA|NA|16|TRBJ2-1|TRBV7-9
TGTGCCAGCAGCTTAGAGTCCAGGGCGGCCTACAATGAGCAGTTCTTC
CASSLESRAAYNEQFF
>few|NA|14|TRBJ2-1|TRBV5-1
TGCGCCAGCAGCGGGGACGGCTCCTACAATGAGCAGTTCTTC
CASSGDGSYNEQFF
>NA|TRBD1|14|TRBJ1-1|TRBV5-5
TGTGCCAGCAGCTTCTTCGGACAGGCCACTGAAGCTTTCTTT
CASSFFGQATEAFF
>few|TRBD2|19|TRBJ2-2|TRBV7-6
TGTGCCAGCAGCTCATGGACTAGCGGGAGCCCTTCGAACACCGGGGAGCTGTTTTTT
CASSSWTSGSPSNTGELFF
>many|NA|13|TRBJ2-3|TRBV14
TGTGCCAGCAGCCAAGATAGAACAGATACGCAGTATTTT
CASSQDRTDTQYF
>NA|TRBD1|16|TRBJ2-2|TRBV3-1
TGTGCCAGCAGCCACCCCGACAGGGACGTTCCCGGGGAGCTGTTTTTT
CASSHPDRDVPGELFF
>NA|NA|13|TRBJ2-3|TRBV6-1
TGTGCCAGCAGTGCCTCCCGTGTGGATACGCAGTATTTT
CASSASRVDTQYF
>few|TRBD2|17|TRBJ2-3|TRBV30
TGTGCCTGGAGTGTGGGAACTAGCGGAGAAGGTATAGATACGCAGTATTTT
CAWSVGTSGEGIDTQYF
>NA|TRBD1|13|TRBJ2-1|TRBV20-1
TGCAGTCCCGGGACAGTCAGGGGCAATGAGCAGTTCTTC
CSPGTVRGNEQFF
>NA|TRBD1|13|TRBJ1-1|TRBV10-3
TGTGCCATCAGTTACCAGGGGGACACTGAAGCTTTCTTT
CAISYQGDTEAFF
>few|NA|13|TRBJ2-7|TRBV5-1
TGCGCCAGCAGCATCTTCTCCAACCGGGAGCAGTACTTC
CASSIFSNREQYF
>few|NA|15|TRBJ2-2|TRBV15
TGTGCCACCAGCAGAGATAGGCTCATCACCGGGGAGCTGTTTTTT
CATSRDRLITGELFF
>NA|NA|15|TRBJ2-7|TRBV12-2
TGTGCAAGTCGCTTCCTAGGTGGGAGGGACCACGAGCAGTACTTC
CASRFLGGRDHEQYF
>NA|TRBD1|14|TRBJ1-1|TRBV20-1
TGCAGTGCTCATGGACAGGGGGGGTTCACTGAAGCTTTCTTT
CSAHGQGGFTEAFF
>NA|NA|16|TRBJ1-1|TRBV20-1
TGCAGTGCTAGAGATCCAGAGATTGAGGTGAACACTGAAGCTTTCTTT
CSARDPEIEVNTEAFF
>few|NA|13|TRBJ2-1|TRBV13
TGTGCCAGCAGCTTCTCCCCTGGCGATGAGCAGTTCTTC
CASSFSPGDEQFF
>once|NA|13|TRBJ2-5|TRBV10-3
TGTGCCATCAGACGGGACACTCAAGAGACCCAGTACTTC
CAIRRDTQETQYF
>NA|NA|15|TRBJ2-1|TRBV7-8
TGTGCCAGCAGCTTATCGTGGCAGTCCTACAATGAGCAGTTCTTC
CASSLSWQSYNEQFF